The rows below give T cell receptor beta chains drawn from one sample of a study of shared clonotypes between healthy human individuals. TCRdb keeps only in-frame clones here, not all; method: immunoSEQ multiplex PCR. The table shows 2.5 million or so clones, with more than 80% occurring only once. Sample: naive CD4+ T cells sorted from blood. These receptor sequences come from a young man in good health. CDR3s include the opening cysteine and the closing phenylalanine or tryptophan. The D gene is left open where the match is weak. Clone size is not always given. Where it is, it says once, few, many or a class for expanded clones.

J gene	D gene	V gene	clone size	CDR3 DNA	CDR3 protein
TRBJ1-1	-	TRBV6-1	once	TGTGCCAGCAGTGGAGGGTTGAGAATGAACACTGAAGCTTTCTTT	CASSGGLRMNTEAFF
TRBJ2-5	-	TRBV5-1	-	TGCGCCAGCCTACCACCGGGGTTAGAGACCCAGTACTTC	CASLPPGLETQYF
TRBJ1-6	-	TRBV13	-	TGTGCCAGCAGCCTAGGCGCAGGAGTGAACACTTCACCCCTCCACTTT	CASSLGAGVNTSPLHF
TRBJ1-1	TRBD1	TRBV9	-	TGTGCCAGCAGCGCACGACCATGGACAGGGTGGGGAGCCACTGAAGCTTTCTTT	CASSARPWTGWGATEAFF
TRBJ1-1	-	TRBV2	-	TGTGCCGGAGCTAGGGACGCCTACACTGAAGCTTTCTTT	CAGARDAYTEAFF
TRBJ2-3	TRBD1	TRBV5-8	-	TGTGCCAGCAGCTTGCTTGGGACAGAATACACAGATACGCAGTATTTT	CASSLLGTEYTDTQYF
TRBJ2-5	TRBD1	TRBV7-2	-	TGTGCCAGCAGCTTAGATGGGACAGAGGCCGCAGAGACCCAGTACTTC	CASSLDGTEAAETQYF
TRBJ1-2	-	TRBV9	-	TGTGCCAGCAGCCCCGGGACCTCTAACTATGGCTACACCTTC	CASSPGTSNYGYTF
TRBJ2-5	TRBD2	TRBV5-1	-	TGCGCCAGCAGCCGGACTAGCGGGAGGACGGAGACCCAGTACTTC	CASSRTSGRTETQYF
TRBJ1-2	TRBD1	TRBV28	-	TGTGCCAGCGTGACAGGGGCCAACTATGGCTACACCTTC	CASVTGANYGYTF
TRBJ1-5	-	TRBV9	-	TGTGCCAGCAGCGTAGACAGCAGCTTCAATCAGCCCCAGCATTTT	CASSVDSSFNQPQHF
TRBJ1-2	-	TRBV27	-	TGTGCCAGCACCCGGGCCGGGGGGTATGGCTACACCTTC	CASTRAGGYGYTF